The sequence of this T cell receptor beta chain was determined in a study of OX40 agonist ivuxolimab in advanced cancers. Study information: Dose-escalation cases comprised hepatocellular carcinoma, melanoma, renal cell or head and neck cancer. A male proportion of approximately 83% was recorded, with mean age roughly 62 years and range 23 to 79.

Here immunoSEQ multiplex PCR was the method, and the copy in TCRdb shows in-frame clones only, minus some. The data contain about 70,000 clones, about nine tenths of them singletons. The sequence was collected from an adult with an advanced solid tumor such as melanoma, head and neck, liver or kidney cancer. Sequencing was performed on CD4+ or CD8+ T cells sorted from blood, taken in a trial of the OX40 agonist ivuxolimab.

The CDR3 region is CARGVGTGELFF. The CDR3 bases are TGTGCCCGAGGAGTTGGGACCGGGGAGCTGTTTTTT. The rearrangement links TRBV30 to TRBJ2-2, with D unresolved. This CDR3 is built from 12 residues. V dropped 8 bases and J dropped 5 bases, with 12 bases sitting between them. Per germline, CDR1 GTSNPN and CDR2 SVGIG (reference sequence).